This note documents a single T cell receptor beta chain sequence. Its specific antigen is unknown. No clone much larger than this one lies a single base away; base qualities are absent. This specimen comes from a study of cytomegalovirus exposure and HLA in healthy donors (dated by TCRdb to between 2016 and 2019). General notes on the study: According to a later analysis, the 110 or so validation repertoires were produced on the same platform as the roughly 600 repertoires of the first cohort. In addition to the first cohort of hundreds of subjects, a separate validation cohort of about 120 different subjects was used. The study aimed to test whether signatures of past pathogen exposure could be identified by cataloging public T cell receptors. The study combined high-throughput TCR immunosequencing, statistical association of individual TCRs with disease status, and machine learning to predict cytomegalovirus infection status.

The donors were included in the validation cohort of 100 to 150 subjects, a group kept apart from the roughly 670-subject first cohort. Overall study results and their limits: A few of the identified cytomegalovirus-associated TCR beta chains were confirmed in vitro to be specific for cytomegalovirus antigens. A later analysis had no HLA typing for the validation cohort, so co-occurrence there was scored across all 110 or so repertoires. The classifier was reported to diagnose cytomegalovirus status with high specificity and sensitivity in both the original cohort and the validation cohort. It was suggested by the authors that the approach could potentially be generalized to other disease states and immunological phenotypes. In the study, some 180 TCR beta chains were listed as associated with cytomegalovirus. Most TCR sequences were observed very rarely across donors, whereas some public TCRs were present in many individuals. Subsequent analysis determined that TCRs grouped into clusters in the first cohort also showed a tendency toward co-occurrence across the approximately 120 validation repertoires, and 85% to 95% of cluster scores exceeded 0.

For CDR1 and CDR2, the germline V gene lists SGHAT and FQNNGV. Trimming removed 4 bases from V and 1 base from J, leaving 8 bases between the germline ends. The CDR3 holds 13 amino acids from the cysteine to the phenylalanine. The kept DNA is CDR3 alone, 39 bases in frame from the first base. Library method: the immunoSEQ multiplex PCR assay. The study's processing was this. To diagnose cytomegalovirus status from the catalog of TCR beta chain sequences, a statistical classification framework was built. The table was pulled from immuneACCESS by TCRdb, which kept in-frame rearrangements only. Such tables lose some clones; where checked, under half of the loss comes from unresolved V genes, and the rest has no known cause. That table is the source of V, J and clone size, and D and trimming were worked out from the DNA. Within this sample are about 120,000 clones, with about 87% of them counted one time only. The ten largest clonotypes hold approximately 2% of the sample.

This clonotype was obtained from a woman aged 18 to 35 in good health and CMV-seronegative. Rearrangement joined TRBV11-2 to TRBJ2-7, with the D segment identity uncertain. The material sequenced was PBMCs. The CDR3 in this case is CASSSSISYEQYF. The DNA sequence reads TGTGCCAGCAGCTCCTCTATTTCCTACGAGCAGTACTTC.